The 32 T cell receptor beta chains given below trace back to one sample, sequenced in a study of CD8 T cells in ankylosing spondylitis. Overall study results and limits: One TCR beta motif, made up of roughly eight highly homologous variants, appeared characteristic of ankylosing spondylitis blood.

Their specific antigens are unknown. One entry per CDR3 protein, called by TCRdb with MiXCR from the 5' RACE reads. The table has about 500,000 distinct CDR3 sequences, about 13% seen once; the top ten hold 6.5% to 7%. Material: blood, either unsorted or a sorted T cell fraction (not recorded which). The receptor source for this set is a male donor with ankylosing spondylitis.

The chain joins TRBV2 to TRBJ1-3, with 7 bases aligning to TRBD1. With V trimmed by 6 bases and J by 0 bases, 5 bases remained unmatched. The germline V gene has CDR1 SNHLY and CDR2 FYNNEI. The CDR3 is 15 residues long. CDR3 sequence (DNA): TGTGCCAGCAGGGAAACAGGGGACTCTGGAAACACCATATATTTT. Encoded protein: CASRETGDSGNTIYF.

The genes are TRBV23-1 and TRBJ2-3; D call uncertain. TRBV23-1 is reported as an ORF; its role is uncertain. The V end lost 8 bases, the J end lost 1 base, and 10 bases lay between the germline ends. The CDR3 is 13 amino acids. Here the CDR3 DNA reads TGCGCCAGCTCAGTCCGATGCACAGATACGCAGTATTTT. Protein: CASSVRCTDTQYF.

The chain uses TRBV7-2 and TRBJ2-5; D unclear. Trimming cost V 1 base and J 5 bases, with 11 bases left between them. Germline CDR1 reads SGHTA; CDR2 reads FQGNSA. The CDR3 loop spans 14 amino acids. CDR3 in amino acids: CASSLGRVEETQYF. The CDR3 DNA sequence: TGTGCCAGCAGCTTAGGTCGGGTCGAGGAGACCCAGTACTTC. Full variable domain (outside the CDR3, taken from reference TRBV7-2 and TRBJ2-5): GAGVSQSPSNKVTEKGKDVELRCDPISGHTALYWYRQSLGQGLEFLIYFQGNSAPDKSGLPSDRFSAERTGGSVSTLTIQRTQQEDSAVYLCASSLGRVEETQYFGPGTRLLVL.

Many counts were recorded for this clonotype. The chain joins TRBV5-1 to TRBJ1-4, with TRBD1 matching over 7 bases. The CDR3 loop spans 15 amino acids. Germline values: CDR1 SGHRS, CDR2 YFSETQ. Losses at the gene ends were 0 bases for V and 4 bases for J; bases not matched to a gene: 3. CDR3: CASSLEGASNEKLFF. The CDR3 DNA reads TGCGCCAGCAGCTTGGAGGGGGCCAGTAATGAAAAACTGTTTTTT.

This clonotype was seen a few times. This rearrangement joins TRBV7-2 to TRBJ1-5; perhaps TRBD1 as D (5 bases). Per the germline V gene, CDR1 is SGHTA and CDR2 is FQGNSA. This CDR3 region has 15 residues. Trimming removed 5 bases at V and 5 bases at J, with 16 bases between. The CDR3 here is CASSQKWGRDQPQHF. CDR3 DNA: TGTGCCAGCAGCCAAAAATGGGGGAGGGATCAGCCCCAGCATTTT.

V and J are TRBV5-6 and TRBJ1-4; D not certain. Trimming pared 4 bases from V and 7 bases from J, leaving 14 bases between. This CDR3 has 14 amino acids. Germline V gene sequence: CDR1 SGHDT, CDR2 YYEEEE. The CDR3: CASSLASLREKLFF. DNA of the CDR3: TGTGCCAGCAGCCTGGCCTCACTTCGTGAAAAACTGTTTTTT.

This clonotype was detected ten times or more. V usage is TRBV4-1 and J usage is TRBJ2-1; D is possibly TRBD1 (6 bases). Germline CDR1 reads MGHRA; CDR2 reads YSYEKL. V was cut by 2 bases and J by 3 bases, with 8 bases left in between. This CDR3 contains 14 residues. DNA of the CDR3: TGCGCCAGCAGCCAACCACAGGGCTACAATGAGCAGTTCTTC. Residues: CASSQPQGYNEQFF.

The chain carries TRBV20-1 and TRBJ2-2, with 7 bases matching TRBD2. Germline V gene data show CDR1 as DFQATT and CDR2 as SNEGSKA (reference sequence). V lost 3 bases to trimming and J lost 0 bases; unmatched junction nucleotides: 4. The CDR3 contains 15 residues. Here the CDR3 reads CSASASGANTGELFF. CDR3 DNA: TGCAGTGCTAGTGCTAGCGGCGCGAACACCGGGGAGCTGTTTTTT.

This clonotype has just a few counts. The rearrangement joins TRBV9 to TRBJ1-1; D gene unclear. Germline lookup yields CDR1 SGDLS and CDR2 YYNGEE. V was clipped by 4 bases and J by 3 bases, with 4 bases between them. The CDR3 covers 11 residues. The chain's CDR3 is CASSPHTEAFF. In DNA, the CDR3 is TGTGCCAGCAGCCCTCACACTGAAGCTTTCTTT.

The V call is TRBV20-1, the J call TRBJ2-7; 9 bases match TRBD2. Germline V lookup: CDR1 DFQATT, CDR2 SNEGSKA (reference sequence). The CDR3 is 17 amino acids. V lost 0 bases and J lost 0; bases outside the gene matches: 9. DNA of the CDR3: TGCAGTGCTAGAGATACTAGCGGGCCTTCTCCCTCCTACGAGCAGTACTTC. This translates into CSARDTSGPSPSYEQYF.

This clonotype showed up just a few times. The chain couples TRBV7-9 to TRBJ2-1; D may be TRBD1 (5 bases). V gave up 4 bases and J gave up 4 bases, with 17 bases separating them. This CDR3 has 16 residues. Germline V gene sequence: CDR1 SEHNR, CDR2 FQNEAQ (reference sequence). The CDR3 region has the DNA TGTGCCAGCAGCTCAAACCTGGGGCCCCCGTACAATGAGCAGTTCTTC. Encoded protein: CASSSNLGPPYNEQFF. The whole variable domain, filled in from reference TRBV7-9 and TRBJ2-1, reads DTGVSQNPRHKITKRGQNVTFRCDPISEHNRLYWYRQTLGQGPEFLTYFQNEAQLEKSRLLSDRFSAERPKGSFSTLEIQRTEQGDSAMYLCASSSNLGPPYNEQFFGPGTRLTVL.

CDR3 sequence reads: CASSLGAGPQPQHF. The CDR3 DNA follows: TGTGCCAGCAGCTTAGGCGCAGGGCCTCAGCCCCAGCATTTT. This chain links TRBV7-9 with TRBJ1-5; the D gene is possibly TRBD1 (5 bases). V was trimmed by 1 base and J by 6 bases, leaving 10 bases between them. This CDR3 spans 14 amino acids. Germline lookup yields CDR1 SEHNR and CDR2 FQNEAQ (reference sequence).

The rearrangement uses TRBV27 and TRBJ1-1; 7 bases are a match to TRBD1. V dropped 6 bases and J dropped 4; count of bases not matched to a gene: 2. Germline CDR1 reads MNHEY; CDR2 reads SMNVEV (reference sequence). CDR3 length equals 12 residues. CDR3 bases: TGTGCCAGCAGACAGGGGATCACTGAAGCTTTCTTT. It is translated as CASRQGITEAFF.

This clonotype was picked up many times. It is likely a read error, because the conserved phenylalanine at the end of the CDR3 is missing. Because the CDR3's place on the DNA is in doubt, the DNA is left out and the CDR3 is given as listed by TCRdb. The V gene is TRBV25-1, the J gene TRBJ2-7; the listed D gene, TRBD2, was not tested against the DNA. Germline CDR1 is MGHDK and CDR2 is SYGVNS. The CDR3 extends over 15 residues, inclusive of both ends. The CDR3 loop is CANREVAGLAAKDPR.

The chain has TRBV5-1 and TRBJ1-4; 7 bases match TRBD1. The CDR3 totals 15 residues. Per the germline V gene, CDR1 is SGHRS and CDR2 is YFSETQ. V shed 2 bases and J 4 bases; nucleotides not matched to a gene: 5. The CDR3 region is CASSLGTERNEKLFF. CDR3 DNA: TGCGCCAGCAGCTTAGGGACAGAGCGTAATGAAAAACTGTTTTTT.

This clonotype was observed a handful of times. The J gene is TRBJ2-1, the V gene TRBV5-6, with 8 bases fitting TRBD1. The CDR3 contains 15 residues. The germline V gene encodes CDR1 SGHDT and CDR2 YYEEEE. Trimming cost V 4 bases and J 3 bases; bases outside gene matches: 6. The CDR3 coding sequence is TGTGCCAGCAGCCCCGACAGGGGCGTCTACAATGAGCAGTTCTTC. The encoded protein is CASSPDRGVYNEQFF.

This clonotype was observed a handful of times. This sequence joins TRBV7-9 and TRBJ1-3; the D gene is possibly TRBD1 (5 bases). Trimming took off 0 bases at V and 0 bases at J, with 12 bases between the two ends. This CDR3 has 17 amino acids. Germline loops: CDR1 SEHNR, CDR2 FQNEAQ (reference sequence). The CDR3 is CASSLAGTASSGNTIYF. The CDR3, as DNA: TGTGCCAGCAGCTTAGCGGGGACCGCAAGCTCTGGAAACACCATATATTTT.

V and J are TRBV19 and TRBJ2-5; D is perhaps TRBD1 (6 bases). V was cut by 5 bases and J by 4 bases, with 11 bases left in between. Germline assignment: CDR1 LNHDA and CDR2 SQIVND (reference sequence). The CDR3 extends over 13 amino acids. CDR3 sequence reads: CASSSQGPETQYF. The CDR3 nucleotides are TGTGCCAGTAGTTCTCAGGGGCCAGAGACCCAGTACTTC.

At least ten counts were recorded for this clonotype. This sequence joins TRBV12-3 or TRBV12-4 and TRBJ2-5, with D maybe TRBD1 (5 bases). Trimming cost V 6 bases and J 5 bases, with 10 bases left between them. This CDR3 has 12 amino acids. The CDR3 protein is CASRSKGETQYF. CDR3 coding DNA: TGTGCCAGCAGATCCAAGGGGGAGACCCAGTACTTC.

This clonotype was seen a handful of times. The gene calls are TRBV24-1 and TRBJ2-5; D unclear. This CDR3 comprises 13 residues. V shed 8 bases and J shed 5 bases, with 14 bases lying between them. From germline, CDR1 is KGHDR and CDR2 SFDVKD. The CDR3 sequence: CATNNGRVETQYF. CDR3 DNA: TGTGCCACCAATAACGGAAGAGTGGAGACCCAGTACTTC.

This clonotype turned up a few times. The CDR3 DNA sequence: TGCAGTGCTAGCCCCCTGGGCGATCAGCCCCAGCATTTT. This encodes CSASPLGDQPQHF. The chain couples TRBV20-1 to TRBJ1-5; D is undetermined. CDR1 and CDR2 from the germline V gene are DFQATT and SNEGSKA (reference sequence). V was pared by 3 bases and J by 5 bases, with 11 bases between. The CDR3 length is 13 residues.

The gene calls are TRBV2 and TRBJ2-5; 12 bases align to TRBD2. CDR3 length equals 17 residues. J gave up 4 bases and V 6 bases, and 12 bases lay outside the gene matches. Germline V gene data show CDR1 as SNHLY and CDR2 as FYNNEI. CDR3 amino acids: CASRRQGTGLAGETQYF. The CDR3 DNA is TGTGCCAGCAGAAGACAGGGGACGGGACTAGCGGGAGAGACCCAGTACTTC.

The rearrangement uses TRBV29-1 and TRBJ1-2; D might be TRBD1 (6 bases). Per the germline V gene, CDR1 is SQVTM and CDR2 is ANQGSEA. The CDR3 length is 14 residues. Between the trimmed V and J ends, which lost 2 bases and 4 bases, there was a span of 14 bases. CDR3 in amino acids: CSVERGREGYGYTF. The DNA for the CDR3 is TGCAGCGTTGAAAGGGGGAGGGAGGGCTATGGCTACACCTTC.

This clonotype was detected ten times or more. The chain has TRBV5-1 and TRBJ2-6; no clear D gene. The CDR3 totals 19 residues. CDR1 SGHRS and CDR2 YFSETQ come from the germline V gene. V lost 2 bases, J lost 0 bases, and 18 bases lay in between. The CDR3 region is CASSFPVFRLSSGANVLTF. CDR3 nucleotides: TGCGCCAGCAGCTTTCCCGTATTCCGCCTCAGCTCTGGGGCCAACGTCCTGACTTTC.

This clonotype was seen a few times. The rearrangement joins TRBV9 to TRBJ2-3, with 10 bases matching TRBD1. CDR1 is SGDLS and CDR2 is YYNGEE in the germline V gene. The CDR3 is 15 residues long. The trim removed 3 bases at V and 5 bases at J, leaving 6 bases unmatched. CDR3 sequence: CASSGKTGGIDTQYF. The CDR3 nucleotides are TGTGCCAGCAGCGGGAAGACAGGGGGCATAGATACGCAGTATTTT. The full variable domain, rest sourced from reference TRBV9 and TRBJ2-3, is DSGVTQTPKHLITATGQRVTLRCSPRSGDLSVYWYQQSLDQGLQFLIQYYNGEERAKGNILERFSAQQFPDLHSELNLSSLELGDSALYFCASSGKTGGIDTQYFGPGTRLTVL.

This clonotype has a count of ten or more. This chain uses TRBV15 with TRBJ1-5; D gene ambiguous. The germline V and J ends were trimmed by 0 bases and 7 bases, with 7 bases remaining between them. The CDR3 has 13 amino acids. CDR1 is LNHNV and CDR2 is YYDKDF in the germline V gene (reference sequence). The CDR3: CATSRDRGQPQHF. The CDR3 DNA is TGTGCCACCAGCAGAGATCGGGGACAGCCCCAGCATTTT.

This clonotype was seen many times. The rearrangement uses TRBV7-6 and TRBJ1-1; no reliable D call. Trimming shortened V by 2 bases and J by 0 bases, and 13 bases separated the two germline ends. CDR3 length: 16 residues. The V gene's germline CDR1 is SGHVS and CDR2 FNYEAQ. The CDR3 DNA sequence: TGTGCCAGCAGCTTAAGCCGGGGAGGGTTGAACACTGAAGCTTTCTTT. Its protein is CASSLSRGGLNTEAFF.

This sequence joins TRBV12-5 and TRBJ1-2; D gene unclear. The germline gives CDR1 LGHNT, CDR2 FRNRAP. Trimming pared 3 bases from V and 9 bases from J, leaving 11 bases between. This CDR3 is built from 12 residues. This chain's CDR3 is CASGLSTLSYTF. For the CDR3, the DNA is TGTGCTAGTGGTTTATCAACTCTAAGCTACACCTTC. Based on the CDR3 plus reference TRBV12-5 and TRBJ1-2, the full variable domain is DARVTQTPRHKVTEMGQEVTMRCQPILGHNTVFWYRQTMMQGLELLAYFRNRAPLDDSGMPKDRFSAEMPDATLATLKIQPSEPRDSAVYFCASGLSTLSYTFGSGTRLTVV.

This chain connects TRBV20-1 to TRBJ1-4; a weak D match, TRBD1 (6 bases). The CDR3 runs to 15 residues. Germline V CDR1 and CDR2: DFQATT, SNEGSKA (reference sequence). V gave up 1 base and J gave up 8 bases, with 17 bases separating them. This CDR3 is CSARAGAGEGEKLFF. The CDR3, as DNA: TGCAGTGCTAGAGCTGGGGCAGGGGAAGGGGAAAAACTGTTTTTT.

The V call is TRBV6-5, the J call TRBJ2-1; D is unclear. V lost 0 bases to trimming and J lost 9 bases, with 9 bases between them. The CDR3 has 13 amino acids. Germline lookup yields CDR1 MNHEY and CDR2 SVGAGI. The CDR3, as DNA: TGTGCCAGCAGTTACTCGTGGTTAGCTGAGCAGTTCTTC. This gives the protein CASSYSWLAEQFF.

V usage is TRBV7-8 and J usage is TRBJ2-3; D tentatively reads TRBD1 or TRBD2 (5 bases each). This CDR3 is built from 14 residues. Germline loops: CDR1 SGHVS, CDR2 FQNEAQ. The V and J ends lost 5 bases and 5 bases respectively, with 14 bases between them. The DNA for the CDR3 is TGTGCCAGCAGCCAGTTGGGGGTTCTAGATACGCAGTATTTT. Translation: CASSQLGVLDTQYF.

The chain carries TRBV2 and TRBJ2-1, with 13 bases lining up with TRBD2. The CDR3 is 19 amino acids. Germline V gene lookup returns CDR1 SNHLY and CDR2 FYNNEI. V gave up 3 bases and J gave up 0 bases; unmatched junction bases: 8. This CDR3 reads CASSEATSGRHLSYNEQFF. CDR3 nucleotides: TGTGCCAGCAGTGAGGCGACTAGCGGGAGGCACCTCTCCTACAATGAGCAGTTCTTC.